The entry below gives a single T cell receptor beta chain sequence along with its context. The antigen is unknown. Trimming left V 7 bases short and J 7 bases short, with 16 bases between. Germline CDR1 reads GTSNPN; CDR2 reads SVGIG (reference sequence). The CDR3 contains 13 residues. The data stem from a study of cytomegalovirus exposure and HLA in healthy donors. Study-level background: Early released data had tens of millions of unique TCRs, all coming from HLA-typed donors. When over 300 donors were genotyped, about 80% of them were found to fall in the Caucasian-associated ancestry cluster. Study-wide results and caveats: Researchers had no immune exposure information except CMV serostatus available.

PCR amplification relied on 60 Vbeta primers (plus 13 Jbeta primers). The method was immunoSEQ multiplex PCR; TCRdb's version includes in-frame clones alone and lacks a portion of them. The top ten clones hold roughly 3.5% of a sample with tens of thousands of clones, around 77% of them seen once. The clonotype comes from a man aged 30 to 45 in good health and CMV-seronegative. Sequenced material: PBMCs. The chain carries TRBV30 and TRBJ2-2; D not certain. The CDR3 is CAFLRPVGGELFF. The CDR3 DNA follows: TGTGCCTTCCTGAGGCCAGTCGGCGGGGAGCTGTTTTTT.